This T cell receptor beta chain is drawn from a study of long-term antiretroviral therapy in people with HIV. This clone was seen once. Its antigen is unknown. Deletions cut 2 bases from V and 4 bases from J, with 15 bases between. The CDR3 is 16 amino acids. From germline, CDR1 is SGHDN and CDR2 FVKESK. It was version v3.0 of the immunoSEQ assay that was run at survey level. The table came from immunoSEQ multiplex PCR; TCRdb's copy has only in-frame clones and leaves some out. This sample has 25,000 to 35,000 clones; about 94% occur once, and the top ten carry less than 3%. General observations from the study: ART adherence, viral resistance and therapy changes went unrecorded.

Sequenced here: unsorted PBMCs, sampled around 7.4 years after starting antiretroviral therapy. The chain links TRBV14 to TRBJ1-3; the D gene is possibly TRBD1 (5 bases). The TCR originated in a man aged 45 to 65 with HIV. CDR3 sequence reads: CASSQNAGTVGNTIYF. CDR3 DNA sequence: TGTGCCAGCAGCCAAAACGCGGGGACGGTGGGAAACACCATATATTTT.